Listed here are 3 T cell receptor beta chains from one sample, sequenced in a study of T cells in Graves' hyperthyroidism and ophthalmopathy. It was RNA transcripts that yielded the amplified TCR beta CDR3 regions. When the TCR CDR3 underwent first-round RT-PCR, the HTBI primer set was used. MiXCR, run by TCRdb on the multiplex PCR reads, gives a single entry per CDR3 protein. Here the sample spans around 800,000 distinct CDR3 sequences, around 38% being singletons. What was sequenced was blood. These receptors were obtained from a man younger than 35 with Graves' hyperthyroidism.

This clonotype was detected many times. The V call is TRBV15, the J call TRBJ2-7; tentative D call: TRBD2 (5 bases). Trimming pared 1 base from V and 4 bases from J, leaving 11 bases between. Germline values: CDR1 LNHNV, CDR2 YYDKDF (reference sequence). The CDR3 totals 14 residues. CDR3 in amino acids: CATSRAGSPYEQYF. The DNA of the CDR3 is TGTGCCACCAGCAGAGCGGGGAGCCCATACGAGCAGTACTTC.

Turning to this clonotype: Given a much more abundant clone one base away, this may be a read error. This chain links TRBV19 with TRBJ1-1; the D is unclear. This CDR3 comprises 11 residues. Trimming removed 1 base at V and 6 bases at J, with 3 bases between. Germline values: CDR1 LNHDA, CDR2 SQIVND (reference sequence). The CDR3 coding sequence is TGTGCCAGTAGTATAGGCTCTGAAGCTTTCTTT. It yields the protein CASSIGSEAFF.

This clonotype showed up many times. CDR3 bases: TGTGCCACCAGTGACCGGGACACCTACGAGCAGTACTTC. This gives the protein CATSDRDTYEQYF. The rearrangement links TRBV24-1 to TRBJ2-7; TRBD1 is a possible D gene (6 bases). V was trimmed by 4 bases and J by 2 bases, leaving 8 bases between them. Per the germline V gene, CDR1 is KGHDR and CDR2 is SFDVKD. The CDR3 spans 13 residues.